The 30 T cell receptor beta chains below were found in one sample sequenced in a study of lymphopenia after photon versus proton radiotherapy (dated by TCRdb to the late 2010s). The library was prepared using the immunoSEQ multiplex PCR assay. Held by TCRdb, this immuneACCESS table contains in-frame sequences only and omits some clones. Under half of the omission traces to an unresolved V gene where checked; the cause of the rest is unknown. Across this sample there are about 16,000 clones, with under 90% seen only once. The top ten hold around 10% of the sample. The sequences come from peripheral blood, collected from a patient treated with proton-based radiotherapy. All receptors come from a man in his 70s with pancreatic cancer.

This chain joins TRBV27 and TRBJ2-5, with D possibly matching TRBD2 (7 bases). Germline V CDR1 and CDR2: MNHEY, SMNVEV (reference sequence). There are 14 residues in the CDR3. Trimming took 3 bases from V and 5 from J, leaving 13 bases between them. This chain's CDR3 is CASSLGGGRETQYF. CDR3 in DNA: TGTGCCAGCAGTTTGGGAGGGGGAAGGGAGACCCAGTACTTC.

V gene TRBV29-1 combines with J gene TRBJ2-1; 8 bases match TRBD2. Germline trimming cut 8 bases from V and 4 bases from J; bases unmatched to any gene: 19. Germline V gives CDR1 SQVTM, CDR2 ANQGSEA. This CDR3 has 17 amino acids. In DNA, the CDR3 is TGCAGCATCCGGCTCGGAGCGGGAGCCAATTTTTACAATGAGCAGTTCTTC. Translated: CSIRLGAGANFYNEQFF.

The rearrangement links TRBV5-5 to TRBJ1-5; D uncertain. V gave up 1 base and J gave up 4 bases, with 12 bases separating them. The CDR3 is 15 residues long. Germline loops: CDR1 SGHKS, CDR2 YYEKEE (reference sequence). The CDR3 DNA is TGTGCCAGCAGCTTGCTTGTCGAGGTAAATCAGCCCCAGCATTTT. Translation gives CASSLLVEVNQPQHF.

The chain couples TRBV5-8 to TRBJ1-5; maybe TRBD1 (5 bases). V gave up 4 bases and J gave up 0 bases, with 17 bases separating them. Germline V gene sequence: CDR1 SGHTS, CDR2 YDEGEE. The CDR3 extends over 17 amino acids. The CDR3, as DNA: TGTGCCAGCAGCCAGGCATGGGGGGATTATAGCAATCAGCCCCAGCATTTT. Its translation is CASSQAWGDYSNQPQHF.

The table lists this clone with a count of one. This chain connects TRBV19 to TRBJ1-5; TRBD1 is a possible D gene (6 bases). V was cut by 6 bases and J by 2 bases, with 14 bases left in between. The germline gives CDR1 LNHDA, CDR2 SQIVND (reference sequence). The CDR3 is 15 residues long. CDR3 in amino acids: CASRIQGMGNQPQHF. The CDR3 nucleotides are TGTGCCAGTAGGATACAGGGAATGGGCAATCAGCCCCAGCATTTT.

J is TRBJ1-5 and V is TRBV25-1; TRBD1 matches at 10 bases. V lost 3 bases and J lost 7; bases outside the gene matches: 9. This CDR3 is 16 amino acids long. Germline V gene lookup returns CDR1 MGHDK and CDR2 SYGVNS. CDR3 amino acids: CASSDDRGPLGQPQHF. CDR3 nucleotide sequence: TGTGCCAGCAGTGACGACAGGGGGCCTCTAGGACAGCCCCAGCATTTT.

This clone was counted a single time. The V gene is TRBV7-2, the J gene TRBJ2-7; tentative D call: TRBD2 (6 bases). The CDR3 length is 15 residues. Germline assignment: CDR1 SGHTA and CDR2 FQGNSA. Trimming removed 5 bases at V and 0 bases at J, with 14 bases between. CDR3 residues: CASSPSGVSSYEQYF. For the CDR3, the DNA is TGTGCCAGCAGCCCCTCGGGGGTGAGCTCCTACGAGCAGTACTTC.

A single count supports this clone. The J gene is TRBJ1-1, the V gene TRBV5-1, with 8 bases that match TRBD1. With 4 bases clipped from V and 1 base from J, the junction kept 6 bases outside the gene matches. CDR3 size: 15 residues. Germline assignment: CDR1 SGHRS and CDR2 YFSETQ. Written as DNA, the CDR3 is TGCGCCAGCAGCCCCTCCGGGACAGGGAACACTGAAGCTTTCTTT. Translating gives CASSPSGTGNTEAFF. The full variable domain, its missing parts supplied by reference TRBV5-1 and TRBJ1-1, is KAGVTQTPRYLIKTRGQQVTLSCSPISGHRSVSWYQQTPGQGLQFLFEYFSETQRNKGNFPGRFSGRQFSNSRSEMNVSTLELGDSALYLCASSPSGTGNTEAFFGQGTRLTVV.

CDR3 nucleotide sequence: TGTGCCAGCAGCGCGGCGCCTAACAGGGCCACCGGGGAGCTGTTTTTT. Translating it yields CASSAAPNRATGELFF. V usage is TRBV9 and J usage is TRBJ2-2; maybe TRBD1 (6 bases). V shed 3 bases and J shed 4 bases, with 16 bases lying between them. The CDR3 totals 16 residues. Germline CDR1 SGDLS, CDR2 YYNGEE.

The chain has TRBV29-1 and TRBJ2-6; D ambiguous. Deletions cut 1 base from V and 1 base from J, with 2 bases between. The CDR3 contains 13 residues. Germline V gene data show CDR1 as SQVTM and CDR2 as ANQGSEA. Here the CDR3 reads CSVEVSGANVLTF. In nucleotides, the CDR3 is TGCAGCGTTGAAGTATCTGGGGCCAACGTCCTGACTTTC.

The CDR3 region is CASSNDRKETQYF. In DNA, the CDR3 is TGTGCCAGCAGCAACGACAGGAAAGAGACCCAGTACTTC. The V and J genes are TRBV27 and TRBJ2-5; perhaps TRBD1 as D (6 bases). This CDR3 contains 13 residues. Trimming pared 6 bases from V and 3 bases from J, leaving 11 bases between. CDR1 MNHEY and CDR2 SMNVEV come from the germline V gene (reference sequence).

V gene TRBV6-1 combines with J gene TRBJ2-7; possible D gene TRBD2, 5 bases. Germline V gene data show CDR1 as MNHNS and CDR2 as SASEGT. The CDR3 is made up of 14 amino acids. V lost 2 bases, J lost 2 bases, and 10 bases lay in between. CDR3 sequence (DNA): TGTGCCAGCAGTGAATTAAGCGGCCCCTACGAGCAGTACTTC. This encodes CASSELSGPYEQYF.

The gene calls are TRBV27 and TRBJ1-1, with a tentative D call TRBD1 (5 bases). Per germline, CDR1 MNHEY and CDR2 SMNVEV (reference sequence). This CDR3 has 13 residues. Trimming shortened V by 3 bases and J by 4 bases, and 9 bases separated the two germline ends. The CDR3 DNA reads TGTGCCAGCAGTTTTGGAGGGGCCACTGAAGCTTTCTTT. Translation: CASSFGGATEAFF.

The chain combines TRBV9 with TRBJ1-3, with D unresolved. The V gene lost 3 bases and the J gene lost 0 bases, with 7 bases spanning the gap. Per germline, CDR1 SGDLS and CDR2 YYNGEE. The CDR3 totals 14 residues. CDR3 bases: TGTGCCAGCAGCGGGCAGAGCTCTGGAAACACCATATATTTT. Its translation: CASSGQSSGNTIYF.

The chain recombines TRBV28 with TRBJ2-3; the match to TRBD1 covers 8 bases. The junction had 4 bases not matched to a gene; V was cut back by 5 bases and J by 3 bases. The germline gives CDR1 MDHEN, CDR2 SYDVKM. There are 14 residues in the CDR3. This chain's CDR3 is CASSVDRATDTQYF. The CDR3 region has the DNA TGTGCCAGCAGTGTGGACAGGGCAACAGATACGCAGTATTTT. The variable domain in full, completed from reference TRBV28 and TRBJ2-3, reads DVKVTQSSRYLVKRTGEKVFLECVQDMDHENMFWYRQDPGLGLRLIYFSYDVKMKEKGDIPEGYSVSREKKERFSLILESASTNQTSMYLCASSVDRATDTQYFGPGTRLTVL.

The chain uses TRBV18 and TRBJ1-4; D possibly corresponds to TRBD1 (6 bases). The germline CDR1 and CDR2 sequences are KGHSH and LQKENI. The CDR3 covers 17 residues. Trimming took 5 bases from V and 0 from J, leaving 16 bases between them. In DNA form, the CDR3 reads TGTGCCAGCTCAGCGGAAGGGGGAGCGACAACTAATGAAAAACTGTTTTTT. It translates to CASSAEGGATTNEKLFF.

The J gene is TRBJ1-1, the V gene TRBV5-1, with 8 bases matching TRBD1. J gave up 8 bases and V 0 bases, and 9 bases lay outside the gene matches. The length of the CDR3 is 15 residues. The germline V gene encodes CDR1 SGHRS and CDR2 YFSETQ. In nucleotides, the CDR3 is TGCGCCAGCAGCTTGGGTCGCCCAGGGGGCGCCGAAGCTTTCTTT. Translation gives CASSLGRPGGAEAFF.

The chain uses TRBV7-9 and TRBJ2-2; TRBD1 matches at 7 bases. The CDR3 sequence is 15 residues long. Germline lookup yields CDR1 SEHNR and CDR2 FQNEAQ (reference sequence). The ends lost 1 base at V and 4 bases at J; junction bases unmatched: 3. The CDR3 nucleotides are TGTGCCAGCAGCTTAGGAACAGGGGTCACCGGGGAGCTGTTTTTT. Amino acids: CASSLGTGVTGELFF.

CDR3 bases: TGTGCCAGCAGTTTAGGCAGGCGTAACTATGGCTACACCTTC. Amino acids: CASSLGRRNYGYTF. The V gene is TRBV27, the J gene TRBJ1-2; no reliable D call. Trimming left V 2 bases short and J 1 base short, with 8 bases between. There are 14 residues in the CDR3. Germline lookup yields CDR1 MNHEY and CDR2 SMNVEV (reference sequence).

This rearrangement joins TRBV14 to TRBJ1-2; 7 bases map to TRBD1. CDR1 and CDR2 (germline): SGHDN, FVKESK. After removal of 0 bases from V and 8 bases from J, the junction contained 3 bases not matched to a gene. The CDR3 consists of 13 residues. The CDR3 protein is CASSQDTGVGYTF. CDR3 bases: TGTGCCAGCAGCCAAGATACAGGGGTCGGCTACACCTTC.

Regarding this clone: The sample contains more than one DNA sequence encoding this CDR3. The chain uses TRBV5-1 and TRBJ1-1; 12 positions match TRBD1. The ends lost 2 bases at V and 0 bases at J; junction bases unmatched: 2. CDR3 length equals 16 residues. CDR1 is SGHRS, CDR2 YFSETQ, per germline. CDR3 amino acids: CASSFGTGGLNTEAFF. DNA for the CDR3: TGCGCCAGCAGCTTCGGGACAGGGGGCTTGAACACTGAAGCTTTCTTT. Looking up the rest from reference TRBV5-1 and TRBJ1-1 gives the full variable domain: KAGVTQTPRYLIKTRGQQVTLSCSPISGHRSVSWYQQTPGQGLQFLFEYFSETQRNKGNFPGRFSGRQFSNSRSEMNVSTLELGDSALYLCASSFGTGGLNTEAFFGQGTRLTVV.

V usage is TRBV7-6 and J usage is TRBJ1-1, with D hard to call. Trimming cost V 0 bases and J 4 bases, with 12 bases left between them. The CDR3 consists of 15 residues. Germline values: CDR1 SGHVS, CDR2 FNYEAQ. The CDR3 DNA sequence: TGTGCCAGCAGCTTAGCGCAAGATTCGGGCACTGAAGCTTTCTTT. Translation: CASSLAQDSGTEAFF.

This sequence joins TRBV6-1 and TRBJ2-7, with D maybe TRBD2 (6 bases). The germline V gene encodes CDR1 MNHNS and CDR2 SASEGT. The ends were cut back, 6 bases at V and 2 bases at J, with 17 bases in the middle. The CDR3 runs 15 residues. The CDR3 bases are TGTGCCAGCAGCGAAACCCTGTCGGGGGCCTACGAGCAGTACTTC. This gives the protein CASSETLSGAYEQYF.

This chain uses TRBV9 with TRBJ1-5, with D possibly matching TRBD1 (5 bases). This CDR3 comprises 15 residues. V lost 1 base and J lost 3, with 11 bases in between. Germline V gene lookup returns CDR1 SGDLS and CDR2 YYNGEE. CDR3 sequence (DNA): TGTGCCAGCAGCGTACTGGGGGATGACAATCAGCCCCAGCATTTT. Its translation is CASSVLGDDNQPQHF.

This chain joins TRBV5-6 and TRBJ2-2; 7 positions match TRBD2. This CDR3 is 16 amino acids long. V lost 3 bases and J lost 2; bases outside the gene matches: 7. CDR1 and CDR2 (germline): SGHDT, YYEEEE. CDR3 sequence (DNA): TGTGCCAGCAGCTCTAGCGGTACCTCCAACACCGGGGAGCTGTTTTTT. This encodes CASSSSGTSNTGELFF.

V is TRBV19 and J is TRBJ1-4; 7 bases align to TRBD1. The V and J ends lost 4 bases and 11 bases, in that order; junction bases with no gene match: 7. Looked up from germline, CDR1 is LNHDA and CDR2 is SQIVND (reference sequence). The CDR3 length is 13 residues. CDR3 sequence reads: CASSTGTAGKLFF. The CDR3 DNA is TGTGCCAGTAGTACCGGGACAGCCGGGAAACTGTTTTTT.

The chain links TRBV6-1 to TRBJ1-2; no definite D call. CDR3 length: 12 residues. Trimming shortened V by 3 bases and J by 1 base, and 3 bases separated the two germline ends. From germline, CDR1 is MNHNS and CDR2 SASEGT. The CDR3 spells CASSENNYGYTF. CDR3 sequence (DNA): TGTGCCAGCAGTGAGAATAACTATGGCTACACCTTC.

The CDR3 DNA reads TGTGCCAGCAGTCACTGGGGCTACACCTTC. Residues: CASSHWGYTF. The chain joins TRBV25-1 to TRBJ1-2, with D hard to call. The germline V gene has CDR1 MGHDK and CDR2 SYGVNS. V dropped 5 bases and J dropped 8 bases, with 6 bases sitting between them. This CDR3 comprises 10 residues.

The rearrangement links TRBV7-9 to TRBJ1-2; the D is unclear. The CDR3 contains 14 residues. The germline V and J ends were trimmed by 1 base and 4 bases, with 10 bases remaining between them. Germline CDR1 is SEHNR and CDR2 is FQNEAQ (reference sequence). As DNA, the CDR3 is TGTGCCAGCAGCTTAGGACACAGCATCTATGGCTACACCTTC. Its translation is CASSLGHSIYGYTF.

The gene calls are TRBV6-5 and TRBJ2-5, with TRBD1 as a possible D gene (5 bases). Germline CDR1 is MNHEY and CDR2 is SVGAGI. Trimming took 6 bases from V and 5 from J, leaving 16 bases between them. This CDR3 comprises 14 residues. CDR3 protein: CASRLDSSGETQYF. DNA for the CDR3: TGTGCCAGCAGGCTAGACAGTAGTGGGGAGACCCAGTACTTC.